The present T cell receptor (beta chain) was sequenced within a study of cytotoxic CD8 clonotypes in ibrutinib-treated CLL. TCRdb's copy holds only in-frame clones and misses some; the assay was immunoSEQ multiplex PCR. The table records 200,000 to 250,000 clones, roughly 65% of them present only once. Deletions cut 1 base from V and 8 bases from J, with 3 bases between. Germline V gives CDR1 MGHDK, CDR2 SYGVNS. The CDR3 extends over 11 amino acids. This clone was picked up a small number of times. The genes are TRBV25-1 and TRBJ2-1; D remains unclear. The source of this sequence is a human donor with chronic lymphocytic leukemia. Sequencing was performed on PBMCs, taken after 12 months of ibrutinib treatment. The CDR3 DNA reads TGTGCCAGCAGTGAATTCCATGAGCAGTTCTTC. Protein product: CASSEFHEQFF.